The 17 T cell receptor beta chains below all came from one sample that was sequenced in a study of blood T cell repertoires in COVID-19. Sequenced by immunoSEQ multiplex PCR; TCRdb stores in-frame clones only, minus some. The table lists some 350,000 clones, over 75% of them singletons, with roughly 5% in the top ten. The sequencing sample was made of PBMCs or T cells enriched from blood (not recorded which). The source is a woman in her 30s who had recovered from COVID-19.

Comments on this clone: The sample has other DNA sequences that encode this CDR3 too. The CDR3 here is CASSYSPGNTEAFF. The CDR3 DNA reads TGTGCCAGCAGTTACTCTCCAGGGAACACTGAAGCTTTCTTT. V usage is TRBV6-5 and J usage is TRBJ1-1; D is uncertain. The CDR3 consists of 14 residues. Germline assignment: CDR1 MNHEY and CDR2 SVGAGI. Deletions cut 0 bases from V and 1 base from J, with 6 bases between.

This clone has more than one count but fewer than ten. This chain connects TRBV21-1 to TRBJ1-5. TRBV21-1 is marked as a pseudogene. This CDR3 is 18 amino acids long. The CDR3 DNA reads TGTGCCAGCAGCTCCCACTTTCCGAGGAAGCACAGCAATCAGCCCCAGCATTTT. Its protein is CASSSHFPRKHSNQPQHF.

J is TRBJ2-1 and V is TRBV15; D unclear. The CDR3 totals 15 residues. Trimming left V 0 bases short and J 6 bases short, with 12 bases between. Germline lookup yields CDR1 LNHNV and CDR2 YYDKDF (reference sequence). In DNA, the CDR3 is TGTGCCACCAGCAGAGACCGTCCTCCAGTCAATGAGCAGTTCTTC. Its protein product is CATSRDRPPVNEQFF.

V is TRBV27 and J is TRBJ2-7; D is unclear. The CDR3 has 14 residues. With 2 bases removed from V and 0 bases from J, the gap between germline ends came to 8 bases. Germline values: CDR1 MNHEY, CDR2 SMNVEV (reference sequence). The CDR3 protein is CASSLAPSSYEQYF. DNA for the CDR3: TGTGCCAGCAGTTTAGCACCCAGCTCCTACGAGCAGTACTTC.

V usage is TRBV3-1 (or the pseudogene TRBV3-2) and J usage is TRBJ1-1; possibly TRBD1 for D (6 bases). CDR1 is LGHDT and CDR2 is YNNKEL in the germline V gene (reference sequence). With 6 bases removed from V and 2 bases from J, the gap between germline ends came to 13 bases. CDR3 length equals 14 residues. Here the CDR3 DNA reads TGTGCCAGCAGACGGATGGACAGAAACACTGAAGCTTTCTTT. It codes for CASRRMDRNTEAFF.

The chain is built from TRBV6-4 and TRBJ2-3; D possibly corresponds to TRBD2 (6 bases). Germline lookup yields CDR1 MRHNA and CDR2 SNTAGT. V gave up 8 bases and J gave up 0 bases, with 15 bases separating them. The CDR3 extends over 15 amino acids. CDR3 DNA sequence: TGTGCCAGCTCCCTTGAAGCGGGTAGCACAGATACGCAGTATTTT. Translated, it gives CASSLEAGSTDTQYF.

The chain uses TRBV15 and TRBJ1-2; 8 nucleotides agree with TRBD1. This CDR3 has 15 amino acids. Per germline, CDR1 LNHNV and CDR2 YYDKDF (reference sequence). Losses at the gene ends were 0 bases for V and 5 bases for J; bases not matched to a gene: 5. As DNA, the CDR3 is TGTGCCACCAGCAGAGATCCAGGGGGCTCTTATGGCTACACCTTC. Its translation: CATSRDPGGSYGYTF. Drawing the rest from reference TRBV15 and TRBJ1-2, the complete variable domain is DAMVIQNPRYQVTQFGKPVTLSCSQTLNHNVMYWYQQKSSQAPKLLFHYYDKDFNNEADTPDNFQSRRPNTSFCFLDIRSPGLGDTAMYLCATSRDPGGSYGYTFGSGTRLTVV.

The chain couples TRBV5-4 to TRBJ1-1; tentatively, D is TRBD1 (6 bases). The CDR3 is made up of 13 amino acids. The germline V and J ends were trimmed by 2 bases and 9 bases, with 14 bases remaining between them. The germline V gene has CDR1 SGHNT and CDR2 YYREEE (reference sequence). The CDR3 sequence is CASSFLGTNKAFF. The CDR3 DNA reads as TGTGCCAGCAGCTTTCTCGGGACAAATAAAGCTTTCTTT.

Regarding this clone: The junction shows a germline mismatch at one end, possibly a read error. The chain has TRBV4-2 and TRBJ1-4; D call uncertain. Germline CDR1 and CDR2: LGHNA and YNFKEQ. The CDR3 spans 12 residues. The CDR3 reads CASSQVLASVVF. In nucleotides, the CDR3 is TGTGCCAGCAGCCAAGTTCTCGCCAGTGTGGTTTTT.

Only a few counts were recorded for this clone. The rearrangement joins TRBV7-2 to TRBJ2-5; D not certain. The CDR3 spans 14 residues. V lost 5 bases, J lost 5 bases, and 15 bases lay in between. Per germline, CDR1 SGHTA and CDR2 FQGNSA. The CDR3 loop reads CASSLYQAWETQYF. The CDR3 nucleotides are TGTGCCAGCAGCCTTTATCAGGCGTGGGAGACCCAGTACTTC.

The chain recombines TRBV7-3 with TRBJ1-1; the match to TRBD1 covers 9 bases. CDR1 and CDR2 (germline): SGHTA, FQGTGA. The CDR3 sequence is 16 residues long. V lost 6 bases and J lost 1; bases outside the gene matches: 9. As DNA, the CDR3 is TGTGCCAGCAGTTCTCGGCCGGGACAGGGGAACACTGAAGCTTTCTTT. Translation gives CASSSRPGQGNTEAFF. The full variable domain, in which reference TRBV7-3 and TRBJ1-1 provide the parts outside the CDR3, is GAGVSQTPSNKVTEKGKYVELRCDPISGHTALYWYRQSLGQGPEFLIYFQGTGAADDSGLPNDRFFAVRPEGSVSTLKIQRTERGDSAVYLCASSSRPGQGNTEAFFGQGTRLTVV.

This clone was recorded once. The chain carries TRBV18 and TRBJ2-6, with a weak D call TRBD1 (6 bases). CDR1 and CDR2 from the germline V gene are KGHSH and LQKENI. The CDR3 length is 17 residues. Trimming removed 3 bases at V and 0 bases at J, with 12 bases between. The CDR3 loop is CASSPLQGHSGANVLTF. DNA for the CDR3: TGTGCCAGCTCACCCCTCCAGGGACACTCTGGGGCCAACGTCCTGACTTTC.

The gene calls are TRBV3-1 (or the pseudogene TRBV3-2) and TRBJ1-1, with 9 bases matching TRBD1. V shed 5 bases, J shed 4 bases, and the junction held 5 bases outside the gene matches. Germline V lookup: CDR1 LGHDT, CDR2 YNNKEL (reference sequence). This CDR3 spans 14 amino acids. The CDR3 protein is CASSSTGGATEAFF. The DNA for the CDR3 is TGTGCCAGCAGCTCGACAGGGGGGGCCACTGAAGCTTTCTTT.

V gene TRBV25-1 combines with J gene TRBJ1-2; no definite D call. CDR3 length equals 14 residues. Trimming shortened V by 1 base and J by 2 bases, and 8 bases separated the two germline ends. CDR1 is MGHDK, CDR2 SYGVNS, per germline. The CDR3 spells CASSELERNYGYTF. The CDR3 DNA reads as TGTGCCAGCAGTGAATTGGAGAGAAACTATGGCTACACCTTC.

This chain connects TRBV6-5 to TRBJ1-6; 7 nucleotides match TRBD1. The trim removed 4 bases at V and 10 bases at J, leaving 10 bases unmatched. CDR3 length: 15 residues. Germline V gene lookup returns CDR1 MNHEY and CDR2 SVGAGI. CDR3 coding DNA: TGTGCCAGCAGTTCAACTGACAGGGCCAAGTCACCCCTCCACTTT. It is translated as CASSSTDRAKSPLHF.

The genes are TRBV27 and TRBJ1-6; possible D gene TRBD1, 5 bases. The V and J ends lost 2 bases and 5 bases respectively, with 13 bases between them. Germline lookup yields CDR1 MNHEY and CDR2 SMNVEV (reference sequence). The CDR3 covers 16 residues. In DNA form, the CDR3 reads TGTGCCAGCAGTTTAGGCCTTGCGGGGCATAATTCACCCCTCCACTTT. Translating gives CASSLGLAGHNSPLHF.

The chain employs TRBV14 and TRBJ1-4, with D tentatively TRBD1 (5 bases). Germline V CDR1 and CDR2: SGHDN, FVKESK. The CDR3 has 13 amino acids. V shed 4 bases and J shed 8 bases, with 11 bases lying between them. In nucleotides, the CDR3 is TGTGCCAGCAGCCGAAGATGGGGCGAAAAACTGTTTTTT. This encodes CASSRRWGEKLFF.